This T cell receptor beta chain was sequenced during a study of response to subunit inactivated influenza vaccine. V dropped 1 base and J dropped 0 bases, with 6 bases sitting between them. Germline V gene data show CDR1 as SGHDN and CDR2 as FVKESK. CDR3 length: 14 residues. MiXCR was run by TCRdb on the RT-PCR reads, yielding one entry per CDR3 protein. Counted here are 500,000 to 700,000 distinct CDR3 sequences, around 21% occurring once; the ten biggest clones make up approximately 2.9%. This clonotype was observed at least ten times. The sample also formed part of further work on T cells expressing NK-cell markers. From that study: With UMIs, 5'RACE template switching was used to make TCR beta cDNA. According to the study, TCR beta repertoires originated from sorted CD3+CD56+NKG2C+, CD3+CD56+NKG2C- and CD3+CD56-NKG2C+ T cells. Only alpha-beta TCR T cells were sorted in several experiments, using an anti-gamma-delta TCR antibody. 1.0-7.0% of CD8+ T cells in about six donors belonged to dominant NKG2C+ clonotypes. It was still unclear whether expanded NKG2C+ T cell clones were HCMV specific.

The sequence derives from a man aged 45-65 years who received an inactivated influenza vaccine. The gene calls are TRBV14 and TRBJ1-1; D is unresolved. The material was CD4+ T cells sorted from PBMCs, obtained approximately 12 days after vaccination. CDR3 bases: TGTGCCAGCAGCCAAGGGAGAGTGAACACTGAAGCTTTCTTT. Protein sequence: CASSQGRVNTEAFF. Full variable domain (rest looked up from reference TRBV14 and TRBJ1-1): EAGVTQFPSHSVIEKGQTVTLRCDPISGHDNLYWYRRVMGKEIKFLLHFVKESKQDESGMPNNRFLAERTGGTYSTLKVQPAELEDSGVYFCASSQGRVNTEAFFGQGTRLTVV.